Listed below are T cell receptor beta chains from one sample, sequenced in a study of early T cells in non-severe SARS-CoV-2 infection. TCRdb redid the calling of the 5' RACE reads with MiXCR, one entry per CDR3 protein. The table includes 34,000 or so distinct CDR3 sequences, 9% detected once. The sample was whole blood. The origin of the receptors is an adult who was a healthcare worker with PCR-confirmed SARS-CoV-2 infection or an uninfected control (not recorded which). Both conserved end residues are part of each CDR3. The order of the fields is V gene, clone size, D gene, J gene, CDR3 protein, CDR3 DNA. A D gene is named only where the DNA matches it firmly. Rows may omit the clone size; those that give it use once, few, many or a size class.

V: TRBV5-4
size: many
D: TRBD2
J: TRBJ2-5
CDR3: CASSPRLAGTQETQYF
DNA: TGTGCCAGCAGCCCAAGACTAGCGGGGACACAAGAGACCCAGTACTTC

V: TRBV30
size: many
D: -
J: TRBJ2-3
CDR3: CAWSVRSSDTQYF
DNA: TGTGCCTGGAGTGTACGTTCGTCCGATACGCAGTATTTT

V: TRBV20-1
size: many
D: TRBD2
J: TRBJ2-1
CDR3: CSASVPSGGSPYSYNEQFF
DNA: TGCAGTGCTAGTGTACCTAGCGGGGGGTCGCCCTACTCCTACAATGAGCAGTTCTTC

V: TRBV19
size: many
D: TRBD1
J: TRBJ1-1
CDR3: CASSLSSGTGGENTEAFF
DNA: TGTGCCAGTAGTCTATCCTCCGGGACAGGGGGCGAAAACACTGAAGCTTTCTTT

V: TRBV19
size: -
D: TRBD2
J: TRBJ2-3
CDR3: CASSLTSGETISTDTQYF
DNA: TGTGCCAGTAGTCTTACTAGCGGGGAAACCATTAGCACAGATACGCAGTATTTT

V: TRBV19
size: many
D: -
J: TRBJ2-7
CDR3: CASSIRGYEQYF
DNA: TGTGCCAGTAGTATTCGCGGCTACGAGCAGTACTTC

V: TRBV5-1
size: -
D: -
J: TRBJ2-5
CDR3: CASSLDRAPRVPTQYF
DNA: TGCGCCAGCAGCTTGGACCGGGCTCCTCGTGTTCCGACCCAGTACTTC

V: TRBV12-3/TRBV12-4
size: -
D: -
J: TRBJ1-5
CDR3: CASSPQGRSNQPQHF
DNA: TGTGCCAGCAGTCCTCAGGGTAGGAGCAATCAGCCCCAGCATTTT

V: TRBV12-3/TRBV12-4
size: few
D: TRBD1
J: TRBJ2-7
CDR3: CASSPPGTGGKQYF
DNA: TGTGCCAGCAGCCCCCCGGGGACAGGGGGAAAGCAGTACTTC

V: TRBV20-1
size: -
D: TRBD2
J: TRBJ2-5
CDR3: CSATELAGVQETQYF
DNA: TGCAGTGCTACTGAACTAGCGGGGGTCCAAGAGACCCAGTACTTC

V: TRBV11-2
size: many
D: TRBD2
J: TRBJ2-1
CDR3: CASSYLTSGGPSGSYNEQFF
DNA: TGTGCCAGCAGCTATTTGACTAGCGGGGGGCCCTCCGGCTCCTACAATGAGCAGTTCTTC

V: TRBV4-3
size: many
D: TRBD1
J: TRBJ2-2
CDR3: CATEPDRGHGELFF
DNA: TGCGCCACCGAGCCTGACAGGGGCCACGGGGAGCTGTTTTTT

V: TRBV7-9
size: few
D: -
J: TRBJ1-2
CDR3: CASSPGPRGYTF
DNA: TGTGCCAGCAGCCCAGGGCCGAGGGGCTACACCTTC

V: TRBV7-2
size: many
D: -
J: TRBJ1-1
CDR3: CASSLPQGSDTEAFF
DNA: TGTGCCAGCAGCTTACCACAGGGTTCGGACACTGAAGCTTTCTTT

V: TRBV12-3/TRBV12-4
size: many
D: -
J: TRBJ1-1
CDR3: CASSLVEYGPVRQDEAFF
DNA: TGTGCCAGCAGTTTAGTGGAATACGGACCTGTTAGGCAGGATGAAGCTTTCTTT

V: TRBV24-1
size: many
D: -
J: TRBJ2-7
CDR3: CATSSIGEQYF
DNA: TGTGCCACCAGTTCGATAGGCGAGCAGTACTTC

V: TRBV2
size: -
D: TRBD1
J: TRBJ1-4
CDR3: CASSERRGRGEKLFF
DNA: TGTGCCAGCAGTGAAAGGAGGGGGCGTGGTGAAAAACTGTTTTTT

V: TRBV30
size: many
D: -
J: TRBJ2-3
CDR3: CAWSVQATQYF
DNA: TGTGCCTGGAGTGTACAGGCTACGCAGTATTTT

V: TRBV11-2
size: many
D: -
J: TRBJ2-5
CDR3: CASSLGPIGGETQYF
DNA: TGTGCCAGCAGCTTAGGACCCATCGGAGGGGAGACCCAGTACTTC

V: TRBV9
size: -
D: -
J: TRBJ2-5
CDR3: CASSVVGGSETQYF
DNA: TGTGCCAGCAGCGTAGTTGGGGGATCAGAGACCCAGTACTTC

V: TRBV20-1
size: many
D: TRBD2
J: TRBJ2-3
CDR3: CSARDLASGGVSDTQYF
DNA: TGCAGTGCTAGAGATTTGGCTAGCGGGGGGGTTTCAGATACGCAGTATTTT

V: TRBV28
size: -
D: -
J: TRBJ2-3
CDR3: CASSYVAGTDTQYF
DNA: TGTGCCAGCAGTTATGTTGCAGGCACAGATACGCAGTATTTT

V: TRBV20-1
size: -
D: -
J: TRBJ2-3
CDR3: CSAEAASGGTVPTTDTQYF
DNA: TGCAGTGCCGAGGCGGCTAGTGGGGGGACGGTACCCACCACAGATACGCAGTATTTT

V: TRBV2
size: -
D: -
J: TRBJ2-7
CDR3: CASKRDSPYEQYF
DNA: TGTGCCAGCAAGCGGGACAGCCCGTACGAGCAGTACTTC

V: TRBV4-3
size: few
D: -
J: TRBJ2-3
CDR3: CASSQDLGGSTDTQYF
DNA: TGCGCCAGCAGCCAAGATTTAGGGGGGTCCACAGATACGCAGTATTTT

V: TRBV5-1
size: -
D: -
J: TRBJ1-5
CDR3: CASSLEGYSNQPQHF
DNA: TGCGCCAGCAGCTTGGAAGGGTATAGCAATCAGCCCCAGCATTTT

V: TRBV6-1
size: medium-sized
D: TRBD1
J: TRBJ2-1
CDR3: CASSEPGGSYNEQFF
DNA: TGTGCCAGCAGTGAACCAGGGGGCTCCTACAATGAGCAGTTCTTC

V: TRBV5-1
size: many
D: -
J: TRBJ2-7
CDR3: CASSGTDYEQYF
DNA: TGCGCCAGCAGCGGTACAGACTACGAGCAGTACTTC

V: TRBV6-6
size: few
D: -
J: TRBJ1-5
CDR3: CASSYGGQPQHF
DNA: TGTGCCAGCAGTTACGGAGGGCAGCCCCAGCATTTT

V: TRBV18
size: -
D: -
J: TRBJ2-3
CDR3: CASSPAASTDTQYF
DNA: TGTGCCAGCTCGCCAGCGGCAAGTACAGATACGCAGTATTTT

V: TRBV9
size: many
D: TRBD1
J: TRBJ1-2
CDR3: CASAGGVYGYTF
DNA: TGTGCCAGCGCAGGGGGAGTTTATGGCTACACCTTC

V: TRBV20-1
size: many
D: -
J: TRBJ2-7
CDR3: CSAKIKKHYYEQYF
DNA: TGCAGTGCTAAGATAAAGAAACACTACTACGAGCAGTACTTC

V: TRBV5-1
size: many
D: -
J: TRBJ1-6
CDR3: CASSLEDSPLHF
DNA: TGCGCCAGCAGCTTGGAGGATTCACCCCTCCACTTT

V: TRBV11-3
size: many
D: -
J: TRBJ1-1
CDR3: CASSLDGRLGSTEAFF
DNA: TGTGCCAGCAGCTTAGACGGACGACTAGGGAGCACTGAAGCTTTCTTT

V: TRBV19
size: medium-sized
D: -
J: TRBJ1-2
CDR3: CASSIDIQTGSSYGYTF
DNA: TGTGCCAGTAGTATAGATATTCAAACAGGCTCCTCCTATGGCTACACCTTC